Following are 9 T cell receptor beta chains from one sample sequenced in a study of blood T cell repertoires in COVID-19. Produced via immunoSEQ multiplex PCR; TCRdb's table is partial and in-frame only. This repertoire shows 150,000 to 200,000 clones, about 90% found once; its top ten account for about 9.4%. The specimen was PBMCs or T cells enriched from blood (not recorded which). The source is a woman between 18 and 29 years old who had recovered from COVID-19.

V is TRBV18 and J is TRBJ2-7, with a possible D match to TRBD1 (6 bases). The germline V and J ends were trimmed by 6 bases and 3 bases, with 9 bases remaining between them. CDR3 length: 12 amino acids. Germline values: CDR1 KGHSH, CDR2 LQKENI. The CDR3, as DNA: TGTGCCAGCTCGCGACAGGACTACGAGCAGTACTTC. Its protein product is CASSRQDYEQYF.

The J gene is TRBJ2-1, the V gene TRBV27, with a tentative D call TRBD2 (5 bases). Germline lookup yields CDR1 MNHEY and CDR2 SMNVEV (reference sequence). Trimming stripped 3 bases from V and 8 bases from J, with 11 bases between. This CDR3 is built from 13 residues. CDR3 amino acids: CASSFGGFDEQFF. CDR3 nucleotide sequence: TGTGCCAGCAGTTTCGGCGGGTTTGATGAGCAGTTCTTC.

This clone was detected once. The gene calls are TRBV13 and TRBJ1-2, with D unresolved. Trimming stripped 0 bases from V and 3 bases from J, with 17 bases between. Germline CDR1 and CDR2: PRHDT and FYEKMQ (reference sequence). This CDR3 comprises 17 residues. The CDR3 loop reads CASSLGMELPLYYGYTF. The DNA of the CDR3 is TGTGCCAGCAGCTTAGGGATGGAGCTCCCCCTGTACTATGGCTACACCTTC.

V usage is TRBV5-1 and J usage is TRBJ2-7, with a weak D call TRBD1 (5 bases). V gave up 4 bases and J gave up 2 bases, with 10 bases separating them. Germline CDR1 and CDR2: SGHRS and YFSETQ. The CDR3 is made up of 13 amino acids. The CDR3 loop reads CASSRTTPYEQYF. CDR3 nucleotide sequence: TGCGCCAGCAGCCGGACAACCCCCTACGAGCAGTACTTC.

The CDR3 is CSVPVRQGADGYTF. The DNA of the CDR3 is TGCAGCGTTCCCGTCCGACAGGGGGCAGATGGCTACACCTTC. The chain carries TRBV29-1 and TRBJ1-2, with 10 nucleotides matching TRBD1. The CDR3 runs 14 residues. Germline V lookup: CDR1 SQVTM, CDR2 ANQGSEA. The trim removed 5 bases at V and 6 bases at J, leaving 9 bases unmatched.

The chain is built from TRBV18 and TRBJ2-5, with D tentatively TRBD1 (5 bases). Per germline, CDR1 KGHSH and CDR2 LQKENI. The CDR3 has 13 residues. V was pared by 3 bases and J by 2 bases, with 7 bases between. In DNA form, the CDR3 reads TGTGCCAGCTCACCCGCAGGGCAAGAGACCCAGTACTTC. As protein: CASSPAGQETQYF. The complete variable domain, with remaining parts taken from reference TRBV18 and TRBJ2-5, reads NAGVMQNPRHLVRRRGQEARLRCSPMKGHSHVYWYRQLPEEGLKFMVYLQKENIIDESGMPKERFSAEFPKEGPSILRIQQVVRGDSAAYFCASSPAGQETQYFGPGTRLLVL.

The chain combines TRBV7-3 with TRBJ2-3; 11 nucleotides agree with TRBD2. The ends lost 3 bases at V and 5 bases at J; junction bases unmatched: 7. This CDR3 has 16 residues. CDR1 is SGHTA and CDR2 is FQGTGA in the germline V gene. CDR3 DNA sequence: TGTGCCAGCAGCTTCGGCCTAGCGGGAGGCTTAGATACGCAGTATTTT. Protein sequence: CASSFGLAGGLDTQYF.

The CDR3 DNA reads as TGTGCCAGCAGCATGGACAGGGGGCTGAATTCACCCCTCCACTTT. This sequence encodes CASSMDRGLNSPLHF. The rearrangement joins TRBV25-1 to TRBJ1-6; TRBD1 matches at 11 bases. The ends lost 6 bases at V and 7 bases at J; junction bases unmatched: 5. Germline CDR1 reads MGHDK; CDR2 reads SYGVNS. The CDR3 extends over 15 amino acids.

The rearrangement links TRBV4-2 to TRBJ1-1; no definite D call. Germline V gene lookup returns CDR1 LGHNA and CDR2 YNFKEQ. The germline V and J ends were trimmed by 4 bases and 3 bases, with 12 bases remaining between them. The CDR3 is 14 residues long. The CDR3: CASSPRRSHTEAFF. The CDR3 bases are TGTGCCAGCAGCCCACGCAGAAGTCACACTGAAGCTTTCTTT.